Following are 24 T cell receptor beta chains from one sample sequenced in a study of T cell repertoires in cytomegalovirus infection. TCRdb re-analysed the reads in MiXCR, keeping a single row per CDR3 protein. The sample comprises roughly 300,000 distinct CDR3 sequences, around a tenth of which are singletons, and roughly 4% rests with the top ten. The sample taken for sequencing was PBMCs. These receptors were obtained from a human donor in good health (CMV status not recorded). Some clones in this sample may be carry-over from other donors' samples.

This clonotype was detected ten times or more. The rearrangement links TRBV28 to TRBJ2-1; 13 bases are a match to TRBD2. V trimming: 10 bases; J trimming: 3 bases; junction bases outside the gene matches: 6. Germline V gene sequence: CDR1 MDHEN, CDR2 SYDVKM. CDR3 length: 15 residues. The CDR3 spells CATLLAGGSYNEQFF. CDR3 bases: TGTGCCACACTACTAGCGGGAGGGAGCTACAATGAGCAGTTCTTC.

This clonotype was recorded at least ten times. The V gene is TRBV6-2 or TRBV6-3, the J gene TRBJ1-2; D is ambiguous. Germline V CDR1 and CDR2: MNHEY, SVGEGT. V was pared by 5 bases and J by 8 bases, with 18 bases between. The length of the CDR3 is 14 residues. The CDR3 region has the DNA TGTGCCAGCAGTCACTTAATGGACCCATCAGGCTACACCTTC. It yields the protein CASSHLMDPSGYTF.

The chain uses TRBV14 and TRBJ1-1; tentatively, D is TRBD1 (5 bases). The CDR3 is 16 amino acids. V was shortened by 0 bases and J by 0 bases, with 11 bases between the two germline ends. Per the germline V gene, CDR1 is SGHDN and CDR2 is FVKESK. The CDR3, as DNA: TGTGCCAGCAGCCAAGATTTGGGAGGGGTGAACACTGAAGCTTTCTTT. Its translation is CASSQDLGGVNTEAFF.

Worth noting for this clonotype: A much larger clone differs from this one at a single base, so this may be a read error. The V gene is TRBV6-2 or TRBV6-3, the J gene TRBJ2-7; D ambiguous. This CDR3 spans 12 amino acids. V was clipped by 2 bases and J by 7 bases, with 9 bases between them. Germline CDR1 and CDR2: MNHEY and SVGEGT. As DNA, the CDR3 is TGTGCCAGCAGTTACACACTTTATGAGCAGTACTTC. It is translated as CASSYTLYEQYF.

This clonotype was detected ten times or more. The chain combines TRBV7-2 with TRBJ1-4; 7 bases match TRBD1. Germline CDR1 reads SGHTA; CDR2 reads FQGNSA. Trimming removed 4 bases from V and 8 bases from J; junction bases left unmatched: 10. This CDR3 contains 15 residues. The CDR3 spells CASSSSGTAGEKLFF. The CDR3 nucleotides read TGTGCCAGCAGCTCCTCCGGGACAGCCGGCGAAAAACTGTTTTTT.

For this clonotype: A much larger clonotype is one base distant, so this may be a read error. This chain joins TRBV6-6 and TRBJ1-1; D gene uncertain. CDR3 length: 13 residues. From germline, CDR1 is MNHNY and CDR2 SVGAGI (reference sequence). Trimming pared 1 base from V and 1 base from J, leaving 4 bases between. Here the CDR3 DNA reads TGTGCCAGCAGTTACTTTAGGAACACTGAAGCTTTCTTT. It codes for CASSYFRNTEAFF.

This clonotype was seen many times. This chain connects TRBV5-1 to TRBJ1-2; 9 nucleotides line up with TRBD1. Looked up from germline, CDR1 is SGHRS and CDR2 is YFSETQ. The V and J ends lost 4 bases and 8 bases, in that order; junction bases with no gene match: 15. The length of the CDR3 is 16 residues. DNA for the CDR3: TGCGCCAGCAGCCTATTCCGGGACAGGGACCTCCAAGGCTACACCTTC. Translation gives CASSLFRDRDLQGYTF.

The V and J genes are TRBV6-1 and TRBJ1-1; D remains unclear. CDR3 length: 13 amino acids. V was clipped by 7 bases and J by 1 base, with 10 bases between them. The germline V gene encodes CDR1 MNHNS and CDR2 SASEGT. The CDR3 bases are TGTGCCAGCAACCGACGGGAGAACACTGAAGCTTTCTTT. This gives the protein CASNRRENTEAFF.

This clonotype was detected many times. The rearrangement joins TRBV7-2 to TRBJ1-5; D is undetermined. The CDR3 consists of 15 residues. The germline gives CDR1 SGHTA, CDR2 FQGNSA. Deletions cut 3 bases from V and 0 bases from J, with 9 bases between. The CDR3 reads CASSFGQPSNQPQHF. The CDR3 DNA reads TGTGCCAGCAGCTTTGGCCAGCCTAGCAATCAGCCCCAGCATTTT. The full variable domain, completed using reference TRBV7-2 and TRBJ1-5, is GAGVSQSPSNKVTEKGKDVELRCDPISGHTALYWYRQSLGQGLEFLIYFQGNSAPDKSGLPSDRFSAERTGGSVSTLTIQRTQQEDSAVYLCASSFGQPSNQPQHFGDGTRLSIL.

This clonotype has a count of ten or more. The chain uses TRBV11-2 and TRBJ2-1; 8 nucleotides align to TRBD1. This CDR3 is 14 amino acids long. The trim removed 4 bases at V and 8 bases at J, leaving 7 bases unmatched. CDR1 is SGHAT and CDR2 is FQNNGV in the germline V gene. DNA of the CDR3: TGTGCCAGCAGCTCCGGACAGGGATACCATGAGCAGTTCTTC. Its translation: CASSSGQGYHEQFF.

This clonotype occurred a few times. CDR3 DNA: TGTGCCAGCAGCCCCCCGGGGAATCCTAATACGCAGTATTTT. Protein: CASSPPGNPNTQYF. The chain employs TRBV5-4 and TRBJ2-3; TRBD2 is a possible D gene (5 bases). The V end lost 4 bases, the J end lost 7 bases, and 16 bases lay between the germline ends. This CDR3 is 14 amino acids long. The germline CDR1 and CDR2 sequences are SGHNT and YYREEE (reference sequence).

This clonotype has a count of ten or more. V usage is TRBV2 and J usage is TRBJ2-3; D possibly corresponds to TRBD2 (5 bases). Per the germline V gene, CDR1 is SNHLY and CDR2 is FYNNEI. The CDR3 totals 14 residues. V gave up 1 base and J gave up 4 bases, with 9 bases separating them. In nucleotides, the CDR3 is TGTGCCAGCAGTGAAGGCAAGAGGGCAGATACGCAGTATTTT. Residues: CASSEGKRADTQYF.

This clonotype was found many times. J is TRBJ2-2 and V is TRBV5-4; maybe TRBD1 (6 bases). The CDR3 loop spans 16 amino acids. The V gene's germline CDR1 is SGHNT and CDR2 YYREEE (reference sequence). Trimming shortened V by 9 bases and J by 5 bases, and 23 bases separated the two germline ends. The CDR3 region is CATERGTSSGTGELFF. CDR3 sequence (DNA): TGTGCCACCGAGAGGGGGACCTCGAGTGGAACCGGGGAGCTGTTTTTT.

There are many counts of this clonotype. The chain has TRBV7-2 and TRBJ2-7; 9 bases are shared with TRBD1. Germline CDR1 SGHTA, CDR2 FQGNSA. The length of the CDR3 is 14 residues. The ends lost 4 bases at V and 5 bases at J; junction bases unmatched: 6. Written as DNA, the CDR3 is TGTGCCAGCAGCTACTTGGGACAGGGTGACGAGCAGTACTTC. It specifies CASSYLGQGDEQYF.

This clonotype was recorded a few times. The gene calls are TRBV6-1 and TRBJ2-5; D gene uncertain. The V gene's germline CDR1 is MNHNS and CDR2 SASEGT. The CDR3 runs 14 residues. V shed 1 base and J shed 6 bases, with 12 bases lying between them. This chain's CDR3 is CASSEGSASQTQYF. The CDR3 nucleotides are TGTGCCAGCAGTGAAGGGTCCGCTTCGCAGACCCAGTACTTC.

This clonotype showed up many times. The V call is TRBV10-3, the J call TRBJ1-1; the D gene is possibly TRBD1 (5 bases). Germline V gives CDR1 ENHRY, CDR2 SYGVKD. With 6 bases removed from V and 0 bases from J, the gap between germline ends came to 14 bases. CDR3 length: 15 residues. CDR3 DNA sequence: TGTGCCATCAGAGACCGGGACCGCATGAACACTGAAGCTTTCTTT. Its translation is CAIRDRDRMNTEAFF.

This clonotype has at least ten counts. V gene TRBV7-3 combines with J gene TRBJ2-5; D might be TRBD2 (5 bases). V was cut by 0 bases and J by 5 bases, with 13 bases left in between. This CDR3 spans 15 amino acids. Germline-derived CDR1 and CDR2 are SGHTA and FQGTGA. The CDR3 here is CASSLTGRTGETQYF. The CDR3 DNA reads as TGTGCCAGCAGCTTAACGGGCAGGACGGGGGAGACCCAGTACTTC.

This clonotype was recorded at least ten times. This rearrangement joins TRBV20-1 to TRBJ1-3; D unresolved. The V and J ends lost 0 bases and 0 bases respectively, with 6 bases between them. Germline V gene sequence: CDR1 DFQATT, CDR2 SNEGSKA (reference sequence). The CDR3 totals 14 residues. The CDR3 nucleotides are TGCAGTGCTAGAGATAAGGGCTCTGGAAACACCATATATTTT. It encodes CSARDKGSGNTIYF.

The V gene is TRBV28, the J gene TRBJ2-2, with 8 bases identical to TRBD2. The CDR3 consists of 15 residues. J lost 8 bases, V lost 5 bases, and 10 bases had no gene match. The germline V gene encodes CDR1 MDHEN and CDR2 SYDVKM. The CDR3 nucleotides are TGTGCCAGCAGTGCGCCCGGGACTAGATCTGGGGAGCTGTTTTTT. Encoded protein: CASSAPGTRSGELFF.

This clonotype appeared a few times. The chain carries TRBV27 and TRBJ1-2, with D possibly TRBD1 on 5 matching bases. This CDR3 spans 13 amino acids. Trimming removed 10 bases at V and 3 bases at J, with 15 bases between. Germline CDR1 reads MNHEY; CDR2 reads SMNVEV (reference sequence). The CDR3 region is CATHRRGHYGYTF. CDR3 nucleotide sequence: TGTGCCACCCATAGGAGGGGACACTATGGCTACACCTTC.

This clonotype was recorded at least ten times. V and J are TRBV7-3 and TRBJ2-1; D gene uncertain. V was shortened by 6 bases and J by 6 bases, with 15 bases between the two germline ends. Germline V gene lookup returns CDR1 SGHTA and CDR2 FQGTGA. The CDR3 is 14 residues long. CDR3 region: CASSPRNRSNEQFF. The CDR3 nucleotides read TGTGCCAGCAGTCCGCGAAACCGTTCCAATGAGCAGTTCTTC. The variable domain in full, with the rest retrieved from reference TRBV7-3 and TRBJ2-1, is GAGVSQTPSNKVTEKGKYVELRCDPISGHTALYWYRQSLGQGPEFLIYFQGTGAADDSGLPNDRFFAVRPEGSVSTLKIQRTERGDSAVYLCASSPRNRSNEQFFGPGTRLTVL.

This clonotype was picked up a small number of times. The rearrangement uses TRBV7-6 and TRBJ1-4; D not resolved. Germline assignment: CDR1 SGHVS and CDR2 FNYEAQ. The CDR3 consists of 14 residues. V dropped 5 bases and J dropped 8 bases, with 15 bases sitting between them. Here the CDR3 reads CASSVSGGKEKLFF. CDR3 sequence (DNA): TGTGCCAGCAGCGTATCGGGCGGAAAGGAAAAACTGTTTTTT.

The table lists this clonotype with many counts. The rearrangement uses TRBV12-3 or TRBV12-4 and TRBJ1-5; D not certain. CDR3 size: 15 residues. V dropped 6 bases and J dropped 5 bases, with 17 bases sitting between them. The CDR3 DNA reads TGTGCCAGCAGCCAAGATGGGCAGGAGGATCAGCCCCAGCATTTT. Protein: CASSQDGQEDQPQHF.

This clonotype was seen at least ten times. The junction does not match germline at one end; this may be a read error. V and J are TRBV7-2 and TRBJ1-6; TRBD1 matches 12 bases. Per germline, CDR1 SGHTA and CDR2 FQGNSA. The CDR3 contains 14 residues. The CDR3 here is CAGRDRGRNSPLHF. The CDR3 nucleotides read TGTGCCGGCAGGGACAGGGGGCGGAATTCACCCCTCCACTTT.